The entry below describes one T cell receptor beta chain. The sample is drawn from a study of blood T cell repertoires in COVID-19. Overall study: COVID-19 samples, acute and convalescent, were from the United States, Italy and Spain. PBMCs, B-cell-depleted T cells, or T cells were the source of the cDNA or gDNA that made up the material.

As processed by the authors: How many nucleated cells were present was estimated from reference gene primer amplification. The repertoire was sequenced with immunoSEQ multiplex PCR; TCRdb's copy has only in-frame clones and lacks some. The V and J calls and clone size are taken from that table; D and trimming were inferred from the DNA. In the table there are some 250,000 clones, about 86% of which are singletons. From germline, CDR1 is MDHEN and CDR2 SYDVKM. The junction had 6 bases not matched to a gene; V was cut back by 8 bases and J by 2 bases. CDR3 length: 14 residues. The clonotype originates from a man aged 40-49 years with active or convalescent COVID-19. The sample was peripheral blood. The chain is built from TRBV28 and TRBJ1-2, with TRBD1 matching 9 bases. The CDR3 is CASGTTGGNYGYTF. The CDR3 bases are TGTGCCAGCGGTACCACAGGGGGCAACTATGGCTACACCTTC.